Listed below are T cell receptor beta chains from one sample, sequenced in a study of spatial heterogeneity in lung cancer. TCRdb re-called the 5' RACE reads with MiXCR, one entry per CDR3 protein. The sample yields 35,000 to 45,000 distinct CDR3 sequences, less than 5.5% seen once. The specimen comprised PBMCs, sampled at surgery. All receptors derive from a female donor with early-stage non-small cell lung cancer. Each CDR3 is given with its conserved first and last residue. The D gene is left open where the match is weak. Size is stated for part of the rows, as once, few or many counts, or as a class when the clone is expanded.

V gene	clone size	D gene	J gene	CDR3 DNA	CDR3 protein
TRBV18	NA	NA	TRBJ2-2	TGTGCCAGCTCACTAGGCACCGGATCCTACACCGGGGAGCTGTTTTTT	CASSLGTGSYTGELFF
TRBV30	NA	NA	TRBJ1-1	TGTGCCTGGAGTGTAAGTGACACTGAAGCTTTCTTT	CAWSVSDTEAFF
TRBV27	many	NA	TRBJ1-6	TGTGCCAGCCAGAACTCCTATAATTCACCCCTCCACTTT	CASQNSYNSPLHF
TRBV27	few	NA	TRBJ1-1	TGTGCCAGCAGTTTCGGCAGGTTTAACCCTGAAGCTTTCTTT	CASSFGRFNPEAFF
TRBV4-1	NA	NA	TRBJ2-7	TGCGCCAGCAGCCTCTGGCCCCTACCGGCATACGAGCAGTACTTC	CASSLWPLPAYEQYF
TRBV7-9	NA	TRBD1	TRBJ2-2	TGTGCCAGCAGCTCCTTTTTGGGACAGGACACCGGGGAGCTGTTTTTT	CASSSFLGQDTGELFF
TRBV12-5	many	NA	TRBJ2-7	TGTGCTAGTGGTTTGGTACTCGGGGGCCACTCCTACGAGCAGTACTTC	CASGLVLGGHSYEQYF
TRBV19	NA	TRBD1	TRBJ1-5	TGTGCCAGTAGATCGGGACAGGGAGGCAATCAGCCCCAGCATTTT	CASRSGQGGNQPQHF
TRBV20-1	many	TRBD1	TRBJ2-3	TGCAGTGCGGATGGTGCAGGGGGAGTCACAGATACGCAGTATTTT	CSADGAGGVTDTQYF
TRBV10-3	NA	NA	TRBJ1-1	TGTGCCATCAGTGATGCGGGGACAAGCACTGAAGCTTTCTTT	CAISDAGTSTEAFF
TRBV10-3	few	TRBD1	TRBJ1-3	TGTGCCATCAGTGAGGAAGGGACAGACTCTGGAAACACCATATATTTT	CAISEEGTDSGNTIYF
TRBV6-5	NA	TRBD1	TRBJ1-2	TGTGCCAGCAGTTACTCGACTACAGGGACAGGGGATGGCTACACCTTC	CASSYSTTGTGDGYTF
TRBV24-1	many	NA	TRBJ1-2	TGTGCCACCAGTGAGGGGACGGGCTATGGCTACACCTTC	CATSEGTGYGYTF
TRBV9	many	NA	TRBJ2-2	TGTGCCAGCAGCGCTGGGGGAACTAACACCGGGGAGCTGTTTTTT	CASSAGGTNTGELFF
TRBV20-1	many	TRBD1	TRBJ2-7	TGCAGTGCTAGACACCGGGACAGTAGGATCGAGCAGTACTTC	CSARHRDSRIEQYF
TRBV29-1	medium-sized	NA	TRBJ1-2	TGCAGCGTTGACCCATTTCTGGACCGAAACTATGGCTACACCTTC	CSVDPFLDRNYGYTF
TRBV7-6	NA	NA	TRBJ1-3	TGTGCCAGCAGCTTAGCTGCCGGGCTTGATCTTGGAAACACCATATATTTT	CASSLAAGLDLGNTIYF
TRBV6-2/TRBV6-3	NA	NA	TRBJ1-4	TGTGCCAGCAGGCCACTCGCGATTTCCAATGAAAAACTGTTTTTT	CASRPLAISNEKLFF
TRBV2	many	NA	TRBJ1-1	TGTGCCAGCAGTAACACGAACACTGAAGCTTTCTTT	CASSNTNTEAFF
TRBV5-6	few	NA	TRBJ2-5	TGTGCCAGCAGCTCCGCAAGGGGCGGAGAGACCCAGTACTTC	CASSSARGGETQYF
TRBV28	NA	NA	TRBJ1-1	TGTGCCAGCAGTTTGAGACGGCCGAACACTGAAGCTTTCTTT	CASSLRRPNTEAFF
TRBV7-6	NA	TRBD1	TRBJ2-7	TGTGCCAGCAGCTCTTCAACATCCGGGACAGGGGGCGAGCAGTACTTC	CASSSSTSGTGGEQYF
TRBV5-1	many	TRBD1	TRBJ1-2	TGCGCCAGCAGCTTGGAGGGACAGCCCACAACTCCCTATGGCTACACCTTC	CASSLEGQPTTPYGYTF
TRBV7-2	NA	NA	TRBJ2-1	TGTGCCAGCAGCTTAGCGCACGAGGGTGAGCAGTTCTTC	CASSLAHEGEQFF
TRBV18	many	NA	TRBJ2-7	TGTGCCAGCTCACCCCGGGACACAACCTACGAGCAGTACTTC	CASSPRDTTYEQYF
TRBV4-3	many	NA	TRBJ1-5	TGCGCCAGCAGCCAAGAGGGGGGCAGCAATCAGCCCCAGCATTTT	CASSQEGGSNQPQHF